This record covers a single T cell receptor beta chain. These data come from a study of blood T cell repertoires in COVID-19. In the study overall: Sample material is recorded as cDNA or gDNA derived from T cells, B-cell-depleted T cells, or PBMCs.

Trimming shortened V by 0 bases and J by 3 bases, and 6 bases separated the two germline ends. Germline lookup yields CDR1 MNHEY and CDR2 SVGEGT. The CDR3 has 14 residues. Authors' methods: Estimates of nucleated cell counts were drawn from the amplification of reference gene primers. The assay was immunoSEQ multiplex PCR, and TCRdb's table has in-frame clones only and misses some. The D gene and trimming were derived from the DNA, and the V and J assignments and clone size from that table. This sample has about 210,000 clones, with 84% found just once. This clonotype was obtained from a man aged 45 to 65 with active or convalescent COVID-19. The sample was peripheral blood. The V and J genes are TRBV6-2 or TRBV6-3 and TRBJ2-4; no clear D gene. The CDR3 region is CASSYSTGKNIQYF. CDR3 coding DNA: TGTGCCAGCAGTTACTCGACGGGCAAAAACATTCAGTACTTC.